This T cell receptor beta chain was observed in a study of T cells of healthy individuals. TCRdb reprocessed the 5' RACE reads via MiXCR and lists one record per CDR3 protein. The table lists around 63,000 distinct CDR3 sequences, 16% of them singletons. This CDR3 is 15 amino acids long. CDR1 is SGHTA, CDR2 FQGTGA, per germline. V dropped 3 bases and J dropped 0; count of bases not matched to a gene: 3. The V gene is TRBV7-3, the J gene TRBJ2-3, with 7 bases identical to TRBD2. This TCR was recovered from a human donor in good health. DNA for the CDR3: TGTGCCAGCAGCTTCCTAGCGGCTAGCACAGATACGCAGTATTTT. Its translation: CASSFLAASTDTQYF.